The 17 T cell receptor beta chains presented below share a single source sample, sequenced in a study of tumor-infiltrating lymphocytes in primary liver carcinoma. TCR beta cDNA was reverse-transcribed from roughly 520 ng of total RNA. The reaction used a constant-region primer and ProtoScript II reverse transcriptase. Library construction for TCR beta comprised three nested multiplex PCR rounds performed with slightly modified ARM-PCR. For roughly 10 cycles apiece, the opening two PCR rounds ran with TRBV1-TRBV30 forward primers and a C-beta reverse primer. TCRdb passed the multiplex PCR reads through MiXCR, listing each CDR3 protein once. The sample lists approximately 64,000 distinct CDR3 sequences; about 71% were seen once. Investigators took RNA and DNA out together from roughly 20-30 mg of unsorted bulk tissue. The material sequenced was liver tumor tissue from sampling region 4. Subset in this sample: tumor region T4, right-lateral pole. The receptor source for this set is a man in his forties with primary liver carcinoma and hepatitis B virus infection.

As regards this clonotype: A junction end diverges from the germline sequence, so it may reflect a read error. The genes are TRBV4-2 and TRBJ2-2, with a weak D call TRBD2 (6 bases). CDR1 is LGHNA and CDR2 is YNFKEQ in the germline V gene. CDR3 length: 16 amino acids. The DNA for the CDR3 is TGTGTCAGCAGCCAAGATCCTAGCGAGAAGACCGGGGAGCTGCTTTTT. Amino acids: CVSSQDPSEKTGELLF.

This clonotype was detected a few times. One end of the junction is discordant with germline, which a read error may explain. The chain carries TRBV6-6 and TRBJ1-5; D unclear. The CDR3 has 14 residues. The germline gives CDR1 MNHNY, CDR2 SVGAGI (reference sequence). The CDR3 nucleotides read TGTGACAGCAGTTTGGGCAGCGGCAATCAGCCCCAGCATTTT. Protein product: CDSSLGSGNQPQHF.

As concerns this clonotype: A much larger clonotype is one base distant, so this may be a read error. J is TRBJ2-5 and V is TRBV4-2; 12 bases are shared with TRBD2. The CDR3 is 15 residues long. Per the germline V gene, CDR1 is LGHNA and CDR2 is YNFKEQ. DNA for the CDR3: TGTGCCAGCAGCCAGTCTAGGACTAGCGGGGCGGAGGTAAACTTC. Amino acid sequence: CASSQSRTSGAEVNF.

V gene TRBV6-2 or TRBV6-3 combines with J gene TRBJ2-7; D tentatively reads TRBD1 or TRBD2 (5 bases each). Deletions cut 5 bases from V and 7 bases from J, with 9 bases between. The CDR3 contains 11 residues. In germline, CDR1 is MNHEY, CDR2 SVGEGT. The CDR3 DNA reads as TGTGCCAGCAGTCAGGGACCTGAGCAGTACTTC. Translation: CASSQGPEQYF.

Concerning this clonotype: Relative to the germline gene, one junction end is altered; a read error may explain this. The genes are TRBV28 and TRBJ1-5, with a possible D match to TRBD1 (5 bases). CDR1 is MDHEN and CDR2 is SYDVKM in the germline V gene. The CDR3 contains 15 residues. CDR3 loop: CTSSLTAPLGQAQHF. The CDR3 DNA reads TGTACCAGCAGTTTAACCGCCCCCTTGGGGCAGGCCCAGCATTTT.

The chain is built from TRBV6-2 or TRBV6-3 and TRBJ2-2, with D possibly TRBD2 on 5 matching bases. The CDR3 loop spans 14 amino acids. The germline CDR1 and CDR2 sequences are MNHEY and SVGEGT. The CDR3 region has the DNA TGTGCAGGCAGTTACTCGGGGTCCCACGGGGAGCTGTTTTTT. It codes for CAGSYSGSHGELFF.

This clonotype occurred a few times. This chain uses TRBV6-5 with TRBJ1-2, with 7 bases matching TRBD1. V was pared by 8 bases and J by 0 bases, with 9 bases of the junction left unmatched. The CDR3 loop spans 15 amino acids. CDR1 is MNHEY and CDR2 is SVGAGI in the germline V gene. DNA for the CDR3: TGTGCCAGCTCGAGTCAGGGGGAATCTAACTATGGCTACACCTTC. It is translated as CASSSQGESNYGYTF.

The table lists this clonotype with a count of one. No conserved phenylalanine or tryptophan ends this CDR3, so it is likely a read error. The chain couples TRBV6-5 to TRBJ2-7; 10 positions agree with TRBD2. CDR3 length: 14 amino acids. With 2 bases clipped from V and 5 bases from J, the junction kept 3 bases outside the gene matches. Germline V gene data show CDR1 as MNHEY and CDR2 as SVGAGI. CDR3 in DNA: TGTGCCAGCAGTTACACTAGCGGGAAGAACGAGCAGTACTTA. This gives the protein CASSYTSGKNEQYL.

This clonotype occurred many times. This chain uses TRBV5-1 with TRBJ1-2; a weak D match, TRBD1 (6 bases). Trimming removed 4 bases from V and 3 bases from J, with 13 bases in between. This CDR3 contains 14 residues. Germline assignment: CDR1 SGHRS and CDR2 YFSETQ. CDR3 DNA sequence: TGCGCCAGCAGCCTGAGGGGGAGCGACTATGGCTACACCTTC. As protein: CASSLRGSDYGYTF.

This clonotype was picked up one time. Sequence at one end of the junction differs from germline and may be a read error. J is TRBJ2-5 and V is TRBV11-2; D uncertain. This CDR3 is built from 13 residues. Germline CDR1 reads SGHAT; CDR2 reads FQNNGV. The CDR3 DNA reads as TGTGCCAGCAGCTCAGCTCTGGAAGAGACCCACTACTTC. It specifies CASSSALEETHYF.

Note on this clonotype: The CDR3 end shows no conserved phenylalanine or tryptophan, and so a read error is likely. The chain is built from TRBV28 and TRBJ2-3; 13 bases map to TRBD2. Per germline, CDR1 MDHEN and CDR2 SYDVKM. The CDR3 consists of 15 residues. The CDR3 DNA reads TGTGTCAGCAGTTTGGCGGGACTAGCGGGGGATACGCAGTATTGT. Protein product: CVSSLAGLAGDTQYC.

Note on this clonotype: Since no conserved phenylalanine or tryptophan closes the CDR3, a read error is the likely cause. The chain recombines TRBV29-1 with TRBJ1-2; TRBD1 matches at 10 bases. V shed 6 bases and J 5 bases; nucleotides not matched to a gene: 3. Germline V CDR1 and CDR2: SQVTM, ANQGSEA. The CDR3 consists of 12 residues. This CDR3 is CSVTGQGYGYTI. The CDR3 bases are TGCAGCGTAACGGGACAGGGGTATGGCTACACCATC.

In regard to this clonotype: The junction departs from the called germline gene at one end, perhaps through a read error. The J gene is TRBJ2-1, the V gene TRBV29-1, with TRBD2 identical over 13 bases. The CDR3 extends over 13 amino acids. Germline CDR1 reads SQVTM; CDR2 reads ANQGSEA. The chain's CDR3 is CSTGLAGATEQLF. The CDR3, as DNA: TGCAGTACAGGACTAGCGGGAGCGACTGAGCAGCTCTTC.

Turning to this clonotype: An end of the junction differs from the germline gene, which may be a read error. The J gene is TRBJ2-7, the V gene TRBV4-1, with D hard to call. Germline V CDR1 and CDR2: MGHRA, YSYEKL. The CDR3 runs to 14 residues. CDR3 sequence (DNA): TGCGCCAACAGCCAAGTCAATACTTACTACGAGCAGTACTTC. Translating gives CANSQVNTYYEQYF.

The chain employs TRBV10-3 and TRBJ1-1; no reliable D call. The CDR3 length is 15 residues. Per germline, CDR1 ENHRY and CDR2 SYGVKD. V lost 4 bases and J lost 0, with 12 bases in between. CDR3 in DNA: TGTGCCATCAGTGCTGAGGACGGTATGAACACTGAAGCTTTCTTT. Translation gives CAISAEDGMNTEAFF.

Comments on this clonotype: A clone one base away is much larger, so this may be a read error. This chain links TRBV11-1 with TRBJ2-1; maybe TRBD2 (6 bases). Germline V gene data show CDR1 as SGHAT and CDR2 as FQDESV (reference sequence). Trimming cost V 5 bases and J 12 bases, with 20 bases left between them. The CDR3 spans 14 residues. DNA for the CDR3: TGTGCCAGCAGCCCGAGACTAACGGGAGTGCTGCAGTTCTTC. It translates to CASSPRLTGVLQFF.

Turning to this clonotype: The missing conserved phenylalanine or tryptophan at the end of this CDR3 makes a read error likely. The CDR3 reads CASSQGRGEIQYS. The CDR3 region has the DNA TGCGCCAGCAGCCAAGGACGAGGGGAGATCCAGTACTCC. The chain employs TRBV4-3 and TRBJ2-5; D is tentatively TRBD1 or TRBD2 (5 bases each). CDR3 length: 13 residues. The germline V gene encodes CDR1 LGHNA and CDR2 YSLEER.